These 11 T cell receptor beta chains share one sample of origin, sequenced in a study of read filtering for tumor transcriptome and immune sequencing. From 350 to 500 ng of RNA, a library with molecular barcoded alpha/delta and beta/gamma adaptors was made. Using its own MiXCR run on the reads, TCRdb lists one record per CDR3 protein. Here the sample spans approximately 6,100 distinct CDR3 sequences, around 22% being singletons. The specimen was a population of CD138-negative cells sorted from bone marrow. These TCRs come from a donor aged 40 or over with multiple myeloma.

This clonotype was detected many times. V gene TRBV20-1 combines with J gene TRBJ2-3, with 13 bases fitting TRBD2. J lost 14 bases, V lost 6 bases, and 29 bases had no gene match. The CDR3 runs 19 residues. From germline, CDR1 is DFQATT and CDR2 SNEGSKA (reference sequence). DNA of the CDR3: TGCAGTGCCAGTGGATCGATGTGGGGACTAGCGGGACACAACGATATACGGTATTTT. Protein sequence: CSASGSMWGLAGHNDIRYF.

This clonotype was seen many times. The V gene is TRBV2, the J gene TRBJ2-7, with 14 bases lining up with TRBD2. The germline V gene has CDR1 SNHLY and CDR2 FYNNEI. Losses at the gene ends were 7 bases for V and 0 bases for J; bases not matched to a gene: 8. The CDR3 contains 17 residues. The CDR3 nucleotides read TGTGCCAGCACACTGGGACTAGCGGGGGTCAGCTCCTACGAGCAGTACTTC. Protein sequence: CASTLGLAGVSSYEQYF.

This clonotype was detected ten times or more. The gene calls are TRBV4-3 and TRBJ1-2, with D hard to call. CDR1 and CDR2 (germline): LGHNA, YSLEER. This CDR3 contains 13 residues. V was pared by 4 bases and J by 6 bases, with 12 bases between. CDR3 in amino acids: CASSPTSGDGYTF. For the CDR3, the DNA is TGCGCCAGCAGCCCAACTTCGGGCGATGGCTACACCTTC.

This clonotype has a count of ten or more. The CDR3: CASSLGKGTTEAFF. The CDR3 nucleotides are TGTGCCAGCAGCTTAGGGAAGGGTACCACTGAAGCTTTCTTT. V usage is TRBV7-8 and J usage is TRBJ1-1; D is unclear. The CDR3 runs 14 residues. The V end lost 1 base, the J end lost 4 bases, and 10 bases lay between the germline ends. Germline-derived CDR1 and CDR2 are SGHVS and FQNEAQ.

This clonotype was seen many times. J is TRBJ2-3 and V is TRBV14; TRBD2 matches 10 bases. With 3 bases clipped from V and 1 base from J, the junction kept 1 base outside the gene matches. Germline-derived CDR1 and CDR2 are SGHDN and FVKESK. The CDR3 is 15 residues long. DNA for the CDR3: TGTGCCAGCAGCCATGGGACTAGCGGCACAGATACGCAGTATTTT. It codes for CASSHGTSGTDTQYF. Complete variable domain (other parts from reference TRBV14 and TRBJ2-3): EAGVTQFPSHSVIEKGQTVTLRCDPISGHDNLYWYRRVMGKEIKFLLHFVKESKQDESGMPNNRFLAERTGGTYSTLKVQPAELEDSGVYFCASSHGTSGTDTQYFGPGTRLTVL.

This clonotype was picked up many times. A much larger clonotype is one base distant, so this may be a read error. The chain is built from TRBV7-2 and TRBJ2-1, with D hard to call. V gave up 4 bases and J gave up 8 bases, with 9 bases separating them. The CDR3 covers 12 residues. Germline V CDR1 and CDR2: SGHTA, FQGNSA. The DNA of the CDR3 is TGTGCCAGCAGCTCAGTTCACGATGAGCAGTTCTTC. This codes for CASSSVHDEQFF.

This clonotype was seen at least ten times. This rearrangement joins TRBV20-1 to TRBJ1-4; D may be TRBD1 (5 bases). V dropped 5 bases and J dropped 6 bases, with 10 bases sitting between them. The V gene's germline CDR1 is DFQATT and CDR2 SNEGSKA (reference sequence). The CDR3 sequence is 12 residues long. CDR3 coding DNA: TGCAGTGCTCCTACGACAGATGAAAAACTGTTTTTT. This encodes CSAPTTDEKLFF.

The chain is built from TRBV20-1 and TRBJ1-5; D unresolved. Trimming stripped 4 bases from V and 7 bases from J, with 8 bases between. The germline gives CDR1 DFQATT, CDR2 SNEGSKA (reference sequence). There are 11 residues in the CDR3. CDR3 amino acids: CSAKRGQPQHF. The CDR3, as DNA: TGCAGTGCTAAAAGAGGGCAGCCCCAGCATTTT.

This clonotype was recorded many times. The chain is built from TRBV29-1 and TRBJ1-2; D gene unclear. Germline V CDR1 and CDR2: SQVTM, ANQGSEA. V lost 3 bases to trimming and J lost 5 bases, with 7 bases between them. CDR3 length: 11 amino acids. The CDR3 DNA reads as TGCAGCGTTGATGGGATATATGGCTACACCTTC. It translates to CSVDGIYGYTF.

This clonotype was recorded many times. The rearrangement links TRBV7-2 to TRBJ2-7; a weak D match, TRBD1 (5 bases). The CDR3 spans 11 residues. Per the germline V gene, CDR1 is SGHTA and CDR2 is FQGNSA. V gave up 5 bases and J gave up 9 bases, with 11 bases separating them. The CDR3 is CASSRLGLQYF. CDR3 nucleotides: TGTGCCAGCAGCAGGCTGGGGCTGCAGTACTTC. The full variable domain, completed using reference TRBV7-2 and TRBJ2-7, is GAGVSQSPSNKVTEKGKDVELRCDPISGHTALYWYRQSLGQGLEFLIYFQGNSAPDKSGLPSDRFSAERTGGSVSTLTIQRTQQEDSAVYLCASSRLGLQYFGPGTRLTVT.

In its sample, this clonotype was seen many times. V usage is TRBV9 and J usage is TRBJ2-7; TRBD1 matches 7 bases. The CDR3 sequence is 12 residues long. Trimming took 5 bases from V and 5 from J; bases not matched to a gene: 4. Germline-derived CDR1 and CDR2 are SGDLS and YYNGEE. CDR3 DNA sequence: TGTGCCAGCAGTTCCGACAGGGACGAGCAGTACTTC. The encoded protein is CASSSDRDEQYF.